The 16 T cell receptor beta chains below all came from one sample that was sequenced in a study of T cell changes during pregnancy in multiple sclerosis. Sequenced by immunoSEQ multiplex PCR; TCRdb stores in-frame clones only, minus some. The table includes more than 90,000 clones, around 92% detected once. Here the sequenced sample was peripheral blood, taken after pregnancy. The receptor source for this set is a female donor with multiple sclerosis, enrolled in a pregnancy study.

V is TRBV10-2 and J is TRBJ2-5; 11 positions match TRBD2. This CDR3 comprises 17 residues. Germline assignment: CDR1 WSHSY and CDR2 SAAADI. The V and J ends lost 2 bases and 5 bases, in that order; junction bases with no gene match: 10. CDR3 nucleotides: TGCGCCAGCAGTGAGACTAGCGGGAGTTCGTTCGTGGAGACCCAGTACTTC. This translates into CASSETSGSSFVETQYF.

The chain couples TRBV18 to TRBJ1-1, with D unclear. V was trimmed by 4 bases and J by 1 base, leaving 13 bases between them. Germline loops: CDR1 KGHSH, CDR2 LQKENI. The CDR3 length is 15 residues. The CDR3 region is CASSLRKHQNTEAFF. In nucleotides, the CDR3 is TGTGCCAGCTCACTTCGAAAACACCAGAACACTGAAGCTTTCTTT.

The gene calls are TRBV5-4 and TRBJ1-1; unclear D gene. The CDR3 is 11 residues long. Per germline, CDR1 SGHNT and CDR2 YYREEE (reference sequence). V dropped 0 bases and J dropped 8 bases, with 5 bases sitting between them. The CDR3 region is CASSLGREAFF. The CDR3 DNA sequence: TGTGCCAGCAGCTTGGGCAGGGAAGCTTTCTTT.

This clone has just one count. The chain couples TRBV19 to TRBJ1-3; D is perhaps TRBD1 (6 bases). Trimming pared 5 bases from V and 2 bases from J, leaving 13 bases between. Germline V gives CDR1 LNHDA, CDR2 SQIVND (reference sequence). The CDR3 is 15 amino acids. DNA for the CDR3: TGTGCCAGTAGTCTGGACAGTCGAACTGGAAACACCATATATTTT. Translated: CASSLDSRTGNTIYF. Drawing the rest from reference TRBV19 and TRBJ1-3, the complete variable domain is DGGITQSPKYLFRKEGQNVTLSCEQNLNHDAMYWYRQDPGQGLRLIYYSQIVNDFQKGDIAEGYSVSREKKESFPLTVTSAQKNPTAFYLCASSLDSRTGNTIYFGEGSWLTVV.

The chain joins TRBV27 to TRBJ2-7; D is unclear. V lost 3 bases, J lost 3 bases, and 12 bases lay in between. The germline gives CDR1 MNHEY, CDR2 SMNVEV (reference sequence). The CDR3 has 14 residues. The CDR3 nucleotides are TGTGCCAGCAGTTTTTCGGGTGCCCGCTACGAGCAGTACTTC. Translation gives CASSFSGARYEQYF.

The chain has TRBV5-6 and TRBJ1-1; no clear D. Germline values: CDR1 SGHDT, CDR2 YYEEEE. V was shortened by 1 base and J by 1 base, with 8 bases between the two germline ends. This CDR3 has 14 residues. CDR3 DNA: TGTGCCAGCAGCTTGTACTTAAAGAACACTGAAGCTTTCTTT. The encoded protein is CASSLYLKNTEAFF.

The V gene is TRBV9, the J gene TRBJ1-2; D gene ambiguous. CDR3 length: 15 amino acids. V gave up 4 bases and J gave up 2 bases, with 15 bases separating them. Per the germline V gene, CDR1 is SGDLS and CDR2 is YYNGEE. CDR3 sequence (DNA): TGTGCCAGCAGCCCTTCTGGTGGAGGCAACTATGGCTACACCTTC. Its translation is CASSPSGGGNYGYTF. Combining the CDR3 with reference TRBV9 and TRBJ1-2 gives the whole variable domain DSGVTQTPKHLITATGQRVTLRCSPRSGDLSVYWYQQSLDQGLQFLIQYYNGEERAKGNILERFSAQQFPDLHSELNLSSLELGDSALYFCASSPSGGGNYGYTFGSGTRLTVV.

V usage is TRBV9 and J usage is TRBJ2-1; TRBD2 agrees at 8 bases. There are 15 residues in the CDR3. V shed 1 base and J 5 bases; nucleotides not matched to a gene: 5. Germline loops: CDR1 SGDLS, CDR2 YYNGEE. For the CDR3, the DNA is TGTGCCAGCAGCGTAAGGAGCGGGAGTAACAATGAGCAGTTCTTC. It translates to CASSVRSGSNNEQFF.

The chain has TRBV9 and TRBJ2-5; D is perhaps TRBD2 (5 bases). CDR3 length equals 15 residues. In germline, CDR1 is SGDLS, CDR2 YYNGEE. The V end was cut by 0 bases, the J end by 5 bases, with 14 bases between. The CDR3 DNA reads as TGTGCCAGCAGCGTAGGTCTGGGAGTTAGCGAGACCCAGTACTTC. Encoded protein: CASSVGLGVSETQYF.

The CDR3 nucleotides are TGCAGCGTCCTCGGACAGGGTGGGGGCCTAGCCAAAAACATTCAGTACTTC. Its translation is CSVLGQGGGLAKNIQYF. The chain recombines TRBV29-1 with TRBJ2-4; TRBD1 aligns across 8 bases. Germline V gene lookup returns CDR1 SQVTM and CDR2 ANQGSEA. The CDR3 totals 17 residues. V was clipped by 6 bases and J by 0 bases; unmatched bases: 13.

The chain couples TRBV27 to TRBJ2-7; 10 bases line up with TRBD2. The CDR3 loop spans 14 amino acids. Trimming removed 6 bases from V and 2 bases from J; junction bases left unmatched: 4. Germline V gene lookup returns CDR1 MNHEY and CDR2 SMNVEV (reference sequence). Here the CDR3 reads CASRFSGGAYEQYF. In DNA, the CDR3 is TGTGCCAGCAGATTCAGCGGGGGGGCCTACGAGCAGTACTTC.

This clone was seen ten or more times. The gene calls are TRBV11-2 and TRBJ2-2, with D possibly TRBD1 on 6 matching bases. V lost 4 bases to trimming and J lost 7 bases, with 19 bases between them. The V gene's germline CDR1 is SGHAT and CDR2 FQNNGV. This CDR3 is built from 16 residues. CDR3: CASSSRRDTASGELFF. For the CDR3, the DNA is TGTGCCAGCAGCTCGCGCCGGGACACAGCTAGCGGGGAGCTGTTTTTT.

CDR3 sequence (DNA): TGTGCCAGTAGTACCCGGTCAGGGGAGGAGACCCAGTACTTC. This gives the protein CASSTRSGEETQYF. The J gene is TRBJ2-5, the V gene TRBV19, with a possible D match to TRBD1 (6 bases). Per germline, CDR1 LNHDA and CDR2 SQIVND (reference sequence). The CDR3 runs 14 residues. V shed 4 bases and J shed 5 bases, with 14 bases lying between them.

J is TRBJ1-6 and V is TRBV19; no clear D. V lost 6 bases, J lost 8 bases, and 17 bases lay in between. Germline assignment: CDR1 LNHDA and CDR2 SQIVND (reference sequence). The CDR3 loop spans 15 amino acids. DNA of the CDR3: TGTGCCAGTAGAGTCCCCGGGTTCGAGGATTCACCCCTCCACTTT. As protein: CASRVPGFEDSPLHF.

The CDR3 protein is CASRRTGSYEQYF. The CDR3 DNA reads TGTGCCAGTAGGCGGACAGGGTCCTACGAGCAGTACTTC. The chain carries TRBV19 and TRBJ2-7, with 8 bases identical to TRBD1. Germline CDR1 reads LNHDA; CDR2 reads SQIVND (reference sequence). J lost 1 base, V lost 6 bases, and 2 bases had no gene match. The CDR3 has 13 residues. Drawing the rest from reference TRBV19 and TRBJ2-7, the complete variable domain is DGGITQSPKYLFRKEGQNVTLSCEQNLNHDAMYWYRQDPGQGLRLIYYSQIVNDFQKGDIAEGYSVSREKKESFPLTVTSAQKNPTAFYLCASRRTGSYEQYFGPGTRLTVT.

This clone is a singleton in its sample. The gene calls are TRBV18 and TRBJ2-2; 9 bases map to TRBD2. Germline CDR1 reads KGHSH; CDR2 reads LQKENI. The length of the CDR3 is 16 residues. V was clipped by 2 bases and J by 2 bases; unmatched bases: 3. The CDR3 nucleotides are TGTGCCAGCTCACCATTTAGCGGGGGAAACACCGGGGAGCTGTTTTTT. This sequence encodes CASSPFSGGNTGELFF. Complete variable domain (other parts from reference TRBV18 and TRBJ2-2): NAGVMQNPRHLVRRRGQEARLRCSPMKGHSHVYWYRQLPEEGLKFMVYLQKENIIDESGMPKERFSAEFPKEGPSILRIQQVVRGDSAAYFCASSPFSGGNTGELFFGEGSRLTVL.